These 23 T cell receptor beta chains originate from one sample sequenced in a study of shared clonotypes between healthy human individuals. The method was immunoSEQ multiplex PCR; TCRdb's version includes in-frame clones alone and lacks a portion of them. The sample holds some 1,600,000 clones, 95% to 99% seen once. The specimen sequenced was naive CD4+ T cells sorted from blood. Subset denoted: CD45RA+ positively selected. The origin of the receptors is a man aged 25 to 45 in good health.

The chain has TRBV11-2 and TRBJ2-5, with D perhaps matching TRBD1 (5 bases). The germline V and J ends were trimmed by 3 bases and 7 bases, with 15 bases remaining between them. The CDR3 runs 14 residues. Per germline, CDR1 SGHAT and CDR2 FQNNGV. The CDR3 region has the DNA TGTGCCAGCAGCTTCCCTGGGGCCTCAGGGACCCAGTACTTC. Translating it yields CASSFPGASGTQYF.

This chain uses TRBV19 with TRBJ2-2; 7 bases agree with TRBD2. The CDR3 is made up of 15 amino acids. CDR1 and CDR2 (germline): LNHDA, SQIVND (reference sequence). Trimming took 7 bases from V and 6 from J; bases not matched to a gene: 11. CDR3 nucleotide sequence: TGTGCCAGTAAAATCTGGGGGAGGGCCGCCGGGGAGCTGTTTTTT. This translates into CASKIWGRAAGELFF.

The rearrangement uses TRBV2 and TRBJ1-3; D not certain. Germline V gene sequence: CDR1 SNHLY, CDR2 FYNNEI. Deletions cut 4 bases from V and 0 bases from J, with 10 bases between. There are 15 residues in the CDR3. CDR3 bases: TGTGCCAGCAGTGTGGAGGGAGTCTCTGGAAACACCATATATTTT. This translates into CASSVEGVSGNTIYF.

This sequence joins TRBV18 and TRBJ2-1; no clear D gene. Germline V gene lookup returns CDR1 KGHSH and CDR2 LQKENI. The CDR3 contains 16 residues. The ends were cut back, 3 bases at V and 6 bases at J, with 18 bases in the middle. The CDR3 is CASSPLWRQVGNEQFF. In DNA, the CDR3 is TGTGCCAGCTCACCCTTGTGGCGGCAGGTGGGCAATGAGCAGTTCTTC.

The chain links TRBV4-1 to TRBJ1-3; D unresolved. Trimming shortened V by 4 bases and J by 3 bases, and 10 bases separated the two germline ends. Germline CDR1 reads MGHRA; CDR2 reads YSYEKL. CDR3 size: 14 residues. In nucleotides, the CDR3 is TGCGCCAGCAGCCTAAAAGGCGGTGGAAACACCATATATTTT. Protein product: CASSLKGGGNTIYF.

The CDR3 bases are TGTGCCAGCAGCCCCTCCGGGGGCCGACAAGAGACCCAGTACTTC. The encoded protein is CASSPSGGRQETQYF. The chain is built from TRBV7-9 and TRBJ2-5; D could derive from TRBD1 or TRBD2 (6 bases each). The V end was cut by 5 bases, the J end by 2 bases, with 15 bases between. Germline loops: CDR1 SEHNR, CDR2 FQNEAQ (reference sequence). This CDR3 region has 15 residues.

This rearrangement joins TRBV11-2 to TRBJ1-2; D is undetermined. The V gene's germline CDR1 is SGHAT and CDR2 FQNNGV. Trimming left V 1 base short and J 0 bases short, with 3 bases between. This CDR3 has 13 residues. The CDR3 spells CASSLASNYGYTF. The CDR3 DNA reads TGTGCCAGCAGCTTAGCTTCTAACTATGGCTACACCTTC. The full variable domain, in which reference TRBV11-2 and TRBJ1-2 provide the parts outside the CDR3, is EAGVAQSPRYKIIEKRQSVAFWCNPISGHATLYWYQQILGQGPKLLIQFQNNGVVDDSQLPKDRFSAERLKGVDSTLKIQPAKLEDSAVYLCASSLASNYGYTFGSGTRLTVV.

The rearrangement links TRBV7-3 to TRBJ1-1; D may be TRBD1 (5 bases). In germline, CDR1 is SGHTA, CDR2 FQGTGA. This CDR3 comprises 14 residues. The V end was cut by 2 bases, the J end by 3 bases, with 10 bases between. The DNA of the CDR3 is TGTGCCAGCAGCTTACAGGGTCCGGACACTGAAGCTTTCTTT. Residues: CASSLQGPDTEAFF.

In the case of this clone: In the same sample, other DNA sequences code for this CDR3. V is TRBV7-3 and J is TRBJ2-2; D gene unclear. The V gene's germline CDR1 is SGHTA and CDR2 FQGTGA. V lost 4 bases, J lost 4 bases, and 7 bases lay in between. The CDR3 totals 13 residues. CDR3 loop: CASSSRGTGELFF. CDR3 nucleotides: TGTGCCAGCAGCTCACGAGGCACCGGGGAGCTGTTTTTT. Full variable domain (rest looked up from reference TRBV7-3 and TRBJ2-2): GAGVSQTPSNKVTEKGKYVELRCDPISGHTALYWYRQSLGQGPEFLIYFQGTGAADDSGLPNDRFFAVRPEGSVSTLKIQRTERGDSAVYLCASSSRGTGELFFGEGSRLTVL.

Details on this clone: This sample also contains other DNA sequences that code for the same CDR3. This chain links TRBV7-6 with TRBJ2-7; 7 nucleotides line up with TRBD1. The CDR3 runs 13 residues. V was clipped by 5 bases and J by 3 bases; unmatched bases: 4. The germline gives CDR1 SGHVS, CDR2 FNYEAQ. CDR3 residues: CASSLGQFYEQYF. The CDR3 DNA reads as TGTGCCAGCAGCCTGGGACAGTTCTACGAGCAGTACTTC.

The chain links TRBV15 to TRBJ2-7, with D maybe TRBD1 (6 bases). The ends were cut back, 1 base at V and 5 bases at J, with 15 bases in the middle. CDR3 length: 15 amino acids. Germline V lookup: CDR1 LNHNV, CDR2 YYDKDF (reference sequence). The CDR3 bases are TGTGCCACCAGCAGAGTGAAGGGACAAACCCACGAGCAGTACTTC. Its translation: CATSRVKGQTHEQYF.

CDR3 bases: TGTGCCAGCAGCGTAGACCCCTCTGGTGGGGTGAACACTGAAGCTTTCTTT. The encoded protein is CASSVDPSGGVNTEAFF. The chain couples TRBV9 to TRBJ1-1; D gene uncertain. The CDR3 extends over 17 amino acids. From germline, CDR1 is SGDLS and CDR2 YYNGEE. Trimming removed 0 bases from V and 0 bases from J, with 15 bases in between.

V is TRBV5-1 and J is TRBJ2-5, with 7 bases that match TRBD1. V was pared by 3 bases and J by 5 bases, with 7 bases of the junction left unmatched. CDR3 length: 14 amino acids. CDR1 and CDR2 from the germline V gene are SGHRS and YFSETQ. CDR3 amino acids: CASSYGTVEETQYF. In DNA, the CDR3 is TGCGCCAGCAGCTACGGGACAGTGGAGGAGACCCAGTACTTC.

CDR3 in DNA: TGTGCCAGCTCACCAATCAGCGGACAGGGTGCTGGAAACACCATATATTTT. It encodes CASSPISGQGAGNTIYF. This chain uses TRBV18 with TRBJ1-3; 8 positions agree with TRBD1. Losses at the gene ends were 2 bases for V and 2 bases for J; bases not matched to a gene: 8. Looked up from germline, CDR1 is KGHSH and CDR2 is LQKENI. CDR3 size: 17 residues.

The chain is built from TRBV5-1 and TRBJ2-7; no firm D call. V was pared by 5 bases and J by 5 bases, with 29 bases between. The CDR3 loop spans 18 amino acids. Germline V gene lookup returns CDR1 SGHRS and CDR2 YFSETQ. The CDR3 reads CASRAWSVVPTQRNEQYF. The CDR3 DNA follows: TGCGCCAGCAGAGCTTGGTCTGTGGTGCCAACTCAACGGAACGAGCAGTACTTC.

CDR3 nucleotides: TGTGCCAGCCTCCTCAGGACAGGTCTCTACGAGCAGTACTTC. This codes for CASLLRTGLYEQYF. The chain carries TRBV28 and TRBJ2-7, with 7 bases matching TRBD1. The CDR3 runs 14 residues. V lost 8 bases to trimming and J lost 3 bases; unmatched junction nucleotides: 10. CDR1 is MDHEN and CDR2 is SYDVKM in the germline V gene. Based on the CDR3 plus reference TRBV28 and TRBJ2-7, the full variable domain is DVKVTQSSRYLVKRTGEKVFLECVQDMDHENMFWYRQDPGLGLRLIYFSYDVKMKEKGDIPEGYSVSREKKERFSLILESASTNQTSMYLCASLLRTGLYEQYFGPGTRLTVT.

This clone was seen once. The chain joins TRBV5-5 to TRBJ2-3, with D possibly being TRBD2 (6 bases). Per germline, CDR1 SGHKS and CDR2 YYEKEE (reference sequence). The CDR3 runs 14 residues. V was cut by 6 bases and J by 5 bases, with 16 bases left in between. The CDR3 DNA is TGTGCCAGCAATCCCAGCGGGCGGGGAGATACGCAGTATTTT. Translating gives CASNPSGRGDTQYF.

This chain uses TRBV5-6 with TRBJ2-5; tentatively, D is TRBD1 (5 bases). CDR1 and CDR2 (germline): SGHDT, YYEEEE. The CDR3 contains 17 residues. V was cut by 1 base and J by 2 bases, with 18 bases left in between. In DNA form, the CDR3 reads TGTGCCAGCAGCTTGTATAGTGGCAGGGCGACACAAGAGACCCAGTACTTC. Amino acid sequence: CASSLYSGRATQETQYF.

The chain joins TRBV7-6 to TRBJ2-7, with 8 positions matching TRBD2. The CDR3 is made up of 14 amino acids. V lost 8 bases and J lost 0; bases outside the gene matches: 6. Germline lookup yields CDR1 SGHVS and CDR2 FNYEAQ. The CDR3 loop is CASRRTSGSYEQYF. The DNA of the CDR3 is TGTGCCAGCCGAAGAACTAGCGGCTCCTACGAGCAGTACTTC.

The V and J genes are TRBV28 and TRBJ1-1; D gene uncertain. Trimming stripped 7 bases from V and 0 bases from J, with 15 bases between. In germline, CDR1 is MDHEN, CDR2 SYDVKM. The CDR3 is made up of 15 amino acids. CDR3: CASTQSLRVNTEAFF. Written as DNA, the CDR3 is TGTGCCAGCACCCAAAGTTTAAGGGTGAACACTGAAGCTTTCTTT.

V gene TRBV6-5 combines with J gene TRBJ2-1; TRBD2 matches at 9 bases. Germline V gene data show CDR1 as MNHEY and CDR2 as SVGAGI. V trimming: 5 bases; J trimming: 4 bases; junction bases outside the gene matches: 6. The CDR3 covers 15 residues. DNA for the CDR3: TGTGCCAGCAGTGGGAAGCGGGAGGCTTACAATGAGCAGTTCTTC. This translates into CASSGKREAYNEQFF.

The rearrangement joins TRBV10-2 to TRBJ2-3, with TRBD2 matching over 9 bases. V was pared by 3 bases and J by 8 bases, with 9 bases of the junction left unmatched. Per germline, CDR1 WSHSY and CDR2 SAAADI. This CDR3 spans 15 amino acids. CDR3 residues: CASSDSGLALVTQYF. The CDR3 nucleotides are TGCGCCAGCAGTGATTCGGGACTAGCATTGGTTACGCAGTATTTT.

The chain links TRBV9 to TRBJ2-7; D gene uncertain. The CDR3 covers 14 residues. V was clipped by 0 bases and J by 1 base, with 8 bases between them. Germline V gene sequence: CDR1 SGDLS, CDR2 YYNGEE. The CDR3 DNA follows: TGTGCCAGCAGCGTAGTTCCGACTTCCTACGAGCAGTACTTC. As protein: CASSVVPTSYEQYF.